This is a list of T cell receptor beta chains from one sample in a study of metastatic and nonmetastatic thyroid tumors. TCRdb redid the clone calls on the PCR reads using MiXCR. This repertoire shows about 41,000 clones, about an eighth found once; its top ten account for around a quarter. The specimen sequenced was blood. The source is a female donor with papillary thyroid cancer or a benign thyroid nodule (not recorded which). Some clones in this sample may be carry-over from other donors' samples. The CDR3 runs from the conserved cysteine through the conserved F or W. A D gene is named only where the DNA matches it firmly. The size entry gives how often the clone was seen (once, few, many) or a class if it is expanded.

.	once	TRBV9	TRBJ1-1	CASSPKIGSEAFF	TGTGCCAGCAGCCCCAAGATTGGCTCTGAAGCTTTCTTT
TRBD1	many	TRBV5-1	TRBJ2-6	CASSETGAGANVLTF	TGCGCCAGCAGCGAAACAGGGGCCGGGGCCAACGTCCTGACTTTC
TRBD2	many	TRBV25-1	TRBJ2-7	CARTKTSGRAMGHEQYF	TGTGCCAGAACCAAGACTAGCGGGAGGGCCATGGGCCACGAGCAGTACTTC
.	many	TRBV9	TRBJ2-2	CASSGGTGLGGELFF	TGTGCCAGCAGTGGAGGGACCGGCTTGGGCGGGGAGCTGTTTTTT
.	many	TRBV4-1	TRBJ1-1	CASSRTANTEAFF	TGCGCCAGCAGCCGGACAGCGAACACTGAAGCTTTCTTT
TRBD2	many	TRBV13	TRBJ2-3	CASSWIAGGPNTQYF	TGTGCCAGCAGTTGGATAGCGGGAGGGCCCAATACGCAGTATTTT
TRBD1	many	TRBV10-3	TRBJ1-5	CAISEPDRGNQPQHF	TGTGCCATCAGTGAGCCTGACAGGGGAAATCAGCCCCAGCATTTT
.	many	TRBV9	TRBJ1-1	CASSVGADSSVAFF	TGTGCCAGCAGCGTAGGGGCCGACAGCTCCGTAGCTTTCTTT
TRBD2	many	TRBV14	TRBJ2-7	CASSQGLAGTYEQYF	TGTGCCAGCAGCCAGGGACTAGCGGGCACCTACGAGCAGTACTTC
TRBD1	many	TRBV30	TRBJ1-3	CAWSGTGGGNTIYF	TGTGCCTGGAGTGGCACAGGGGGCGGAAACACCATATATTTT
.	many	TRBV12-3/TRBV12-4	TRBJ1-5	CASSARDGGNQPQHF	TGTGCCAGCAGCGCCCGGGACGGAGGGAATCAGCCCCAGCATTTT
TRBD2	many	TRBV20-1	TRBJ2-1	CSARDRVSGGSNEQFF	TGCAGTGCTAGAGATCGGGTCAGCGGGGGAAGTAATGAGCAGTTCTTC
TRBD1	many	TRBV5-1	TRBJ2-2	CASSFSGTGSGELFF	TGCGCCAGCAGCTTTTCCGGGACAGGGTCCGGGGAGCTGTTTTTT
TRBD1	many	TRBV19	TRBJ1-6	CASSFQGDYNSPLHF	TGTGCCAGTAGCTTCCAGGGGGACTATAATTCACCCCTCCACTTT
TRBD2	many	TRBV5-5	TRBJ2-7	CASSSFRAGVRNEQYF	TGTGCCAGCAGCTCGTTTCGGGCGGGAGTTCGGAACGAGCAGTACTTC
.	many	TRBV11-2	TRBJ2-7	CASSFRGSYEQYF	TGTGCCAGCAGCTTTAGGGGTTCGTACGAGCAGTACTTC